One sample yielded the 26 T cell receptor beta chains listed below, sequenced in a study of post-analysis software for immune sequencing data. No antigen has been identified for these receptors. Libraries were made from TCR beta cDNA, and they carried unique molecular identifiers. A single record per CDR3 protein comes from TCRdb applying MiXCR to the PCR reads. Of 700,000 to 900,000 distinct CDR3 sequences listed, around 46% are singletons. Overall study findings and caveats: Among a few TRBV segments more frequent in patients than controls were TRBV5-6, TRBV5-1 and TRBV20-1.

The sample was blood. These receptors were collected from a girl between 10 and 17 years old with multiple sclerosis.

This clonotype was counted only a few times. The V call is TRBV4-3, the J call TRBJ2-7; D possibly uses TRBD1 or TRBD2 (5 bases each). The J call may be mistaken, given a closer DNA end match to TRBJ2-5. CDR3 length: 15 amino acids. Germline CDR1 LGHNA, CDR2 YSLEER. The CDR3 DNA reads TGCGCCAGCAGCCAAGAGGGGATGCAGGGACAGACCCAGTACTTC. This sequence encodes CASSQEGMQGQTQYF.

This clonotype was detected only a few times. The CDR3, as DNA: TGCAGTGCTCTAACAGGGGAGAACACTGAAGCTTTCTTT. It codes for CSALTGENTEAFF. The genes are TRBV20-1 and TRBJ1-1; 7 bases align to TRBD1. The V segment lost 5 bases and the J segment 1 base; nucleotides outside the gene matches: 4. Germline V gene sequence: CDR1 DFQATT, CDR2 SNEGSKA (reference sequence). The CDR3 spans 13 residues.

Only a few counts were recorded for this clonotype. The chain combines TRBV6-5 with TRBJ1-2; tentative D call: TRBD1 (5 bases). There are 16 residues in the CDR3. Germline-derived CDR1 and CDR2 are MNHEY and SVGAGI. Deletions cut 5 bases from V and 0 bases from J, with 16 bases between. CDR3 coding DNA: TGTGCCAGCAGTCCACCCCCCACAGGACCTAACTATGGCTACACCTTC. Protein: CASSPPPTGPNYGYTF.

The CDR3 spells CASSLTSGRGSEQYF. CDR3 bases: TGTGCCAGCAGCCTTACTAGCGGGAGAGGTAGCGAGCAGTACTTC. The chain carries TRBV11-2 and TRBJ2-7; TRBD2 matches at 11 bases. The CDR3 contains 15 residues. The germline CDR1 and CDR2 sequences are SGHAT and FQNNGV. Trimming removed 5 bases from V and 6 bases from J; junction bases left unmatched: 9.

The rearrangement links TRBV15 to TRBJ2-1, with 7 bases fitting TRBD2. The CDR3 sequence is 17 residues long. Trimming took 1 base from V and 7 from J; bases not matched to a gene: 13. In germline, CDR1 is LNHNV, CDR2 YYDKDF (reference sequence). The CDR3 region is CATSRVIAGDILNEQFF. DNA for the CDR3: TGTGCCACCAGCAGAGTAATAGCGGGTGACATTTTGAATGAGCAGTTCTTC.

The CDR3 sequence is CASSSPGTSGSWNEQFF. The CDR3, as DNA: TGTGCCAGCAGTTCCCCCGGGACTAGCGGGAGTTGGAATGAGCAGTTCTTC. V gene TRBV28 combines with J gene TRBJ2-1, with 14 bases aligning to TRBD2. Germline loops: CDR1 MDHEN, CDR2 SYDVKM. V dropped 4 bases and J dropped 7; count of bases not matched to a gene: 9. The CDR3 has 17 amino acids.

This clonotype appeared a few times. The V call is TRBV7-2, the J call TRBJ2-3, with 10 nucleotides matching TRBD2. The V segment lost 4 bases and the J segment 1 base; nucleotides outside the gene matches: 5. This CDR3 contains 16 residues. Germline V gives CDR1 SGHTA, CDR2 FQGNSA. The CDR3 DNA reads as TGTGCCAGCAGCTCCGGACTAGCGGCGGGCACAGATACGCAGTATTTT. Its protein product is CASSSGLAAGTDTQYF.

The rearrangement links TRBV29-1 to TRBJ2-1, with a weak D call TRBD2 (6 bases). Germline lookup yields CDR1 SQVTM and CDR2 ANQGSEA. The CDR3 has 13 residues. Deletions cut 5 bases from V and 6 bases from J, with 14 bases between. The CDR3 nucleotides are TGCAGCGTTTACGGGGGAGCCCTCAATGAGCAGTTCTTC. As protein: CSVYGGALNEQFF.

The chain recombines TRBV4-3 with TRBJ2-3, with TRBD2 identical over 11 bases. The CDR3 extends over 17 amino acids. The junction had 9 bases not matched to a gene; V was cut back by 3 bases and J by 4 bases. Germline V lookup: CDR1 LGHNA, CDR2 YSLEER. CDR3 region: CASSQQSLAGGADTQYF. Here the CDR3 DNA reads TGCGCCAGCAGCCAGCAAAGTCTAGCGGGAGGAGCAGATACGCAGTATTTT.

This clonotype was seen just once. CDR3 DNA sequence: TGCAGTGCTAGAGATCGAGCGGGAGTCTACATAAATGAGCAGTTCTTC. Translating it yields CSARDRAGVYINEQFF. V and J are TRBV20-1 and TRBJ2-1; TRBD2 agrees at 8 bases. This CDR3 comprises 16 residues. J lost 7 bases, V lost 0 bases, and 11 bases had no gene match. Germline loops: CDR1 DFQATT, CDR2 SNEGSKA (reference sequence).

CDR3 region: CASSLGREPSYEQYF. In DNA form, the CDR3 reads TGCGCCAGCAGCTTGGGGCGGGAGCCCTCCTACGAGCAGTACTTC. J is TRBJ2-7 and V is TRBV5-1; 7 positions agree with TRBD2. The CDR3 covers 15 residues. Per germline, CDR1 SGHRS and CDR2 YFSETQ. After removal of 0 bases from V and 0 bases from J, the junction contained 3 bases not matched to a gene.

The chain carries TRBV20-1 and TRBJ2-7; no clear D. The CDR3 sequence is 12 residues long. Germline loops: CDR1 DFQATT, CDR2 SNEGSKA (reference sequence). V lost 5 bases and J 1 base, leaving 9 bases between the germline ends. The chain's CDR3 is CSALEHSYEQYF. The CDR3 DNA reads TGCAGTGCTCTAGAGCATTCCTACGAGCAGTACTTC.

The CDR3 loop is CSARDHGNGYEQYF. The CDR3 DNA is TGCAGTGCTAGAGATCATGGGAACGGGTACGAGCAGTACTTC. The J gene is TRBJ2-7, the V gene TRBV20-1; D not resolved. Trimming removed 0 bases at V and 4 bases at J, with 13 bases between. The germline V gene has CDR1 DFQATT and CDR2 SNEGSKA (reference sequence). This CDR3 is built from 14 residues.

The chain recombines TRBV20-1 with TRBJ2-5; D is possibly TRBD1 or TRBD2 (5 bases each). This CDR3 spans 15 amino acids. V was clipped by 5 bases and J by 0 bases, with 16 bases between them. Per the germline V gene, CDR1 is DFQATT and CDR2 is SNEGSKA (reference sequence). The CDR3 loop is CSAGSGTIYQETQYF. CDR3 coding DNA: TGCAGTGCTGGTTCCGGGACCATATACCAAGAGACCCAGTACTTC.

The CDR3: CASAPGSANYGYTF. DNA for the CDR3: TGTGCCAGCGCCCCGGGGTCAGCTAACTATGGCTACACCTTC. V usage is TRBV7-6 and J usage is TRBJ1-2; D unresolved. V shed 8 bases and J shed 0 bases, with 13 bases lying between them. CDR1 is SGHVS, CDR2 FNYEAQ, per germline. This CDR3 contains 14 residues.

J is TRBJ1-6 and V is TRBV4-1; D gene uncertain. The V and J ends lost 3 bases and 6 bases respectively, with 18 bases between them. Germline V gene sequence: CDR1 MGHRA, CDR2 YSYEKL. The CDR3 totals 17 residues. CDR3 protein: CASSHHWPIRGNSPLHF. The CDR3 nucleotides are TGCGCCAGCAGCCACCATTGGCCCATACGGGGTAATTCACCCCTCCACTTT.

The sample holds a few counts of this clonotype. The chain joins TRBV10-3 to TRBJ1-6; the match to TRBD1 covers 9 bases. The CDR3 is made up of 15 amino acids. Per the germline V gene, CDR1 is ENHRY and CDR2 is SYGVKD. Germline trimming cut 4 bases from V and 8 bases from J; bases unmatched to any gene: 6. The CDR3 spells CAISASGQGDSPLHF. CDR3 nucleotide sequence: TGTGCCATCAGTGCATCGGGACAGGGTGATTCACCCCTCCACTTT.

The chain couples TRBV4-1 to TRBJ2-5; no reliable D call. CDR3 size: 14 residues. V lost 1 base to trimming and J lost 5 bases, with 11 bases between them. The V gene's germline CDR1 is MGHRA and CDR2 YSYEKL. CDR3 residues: CASSQAGLGETQYF. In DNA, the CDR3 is TGCGCCAGCAGCCAAGCTGGCCTCGGGGAGACCCAGTACTTC.

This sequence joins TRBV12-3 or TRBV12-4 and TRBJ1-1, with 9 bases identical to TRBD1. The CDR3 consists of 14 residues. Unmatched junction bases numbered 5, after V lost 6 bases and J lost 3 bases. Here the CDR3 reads CASSPTGGDTEAFF. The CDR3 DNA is TGTGCCAGCAGCCCGACAGGGGGGGACACTGAAGCTTTCTTT.

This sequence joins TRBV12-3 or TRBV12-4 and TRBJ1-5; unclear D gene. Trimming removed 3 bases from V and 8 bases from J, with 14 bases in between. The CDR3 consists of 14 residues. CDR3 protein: CASSLRGILEPQHF. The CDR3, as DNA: TGTGCCAGCAGTTTGCGGGGAATCTTAGAGCCCCAGCATTTT.

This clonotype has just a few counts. The CDR3 reads CAIRGRGGEQYF. The CDR3 DNA sequence: TGTGCCATCAGGGGCAGGGGGGGCGAGCAGTACTTC. This rearrangement joins TRBV10-3 to TRBJ2-7; D could derive from TRBD1 or TRBD2 (7 bases each). Trimming took off 6 bases at V and 6 bases at J, with 12 bases between the two ends. CDR3 length: 12 residues. CDR1 ENHRY and CDR2 SYGVKD come from the germline V gene.

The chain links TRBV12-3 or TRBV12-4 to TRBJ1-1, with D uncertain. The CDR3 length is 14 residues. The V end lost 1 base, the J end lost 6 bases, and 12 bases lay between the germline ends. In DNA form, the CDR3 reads TGTGCCAGCAGTTTAGAGAGCGGGCTGGCTGAAGCTTTCTTT. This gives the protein CASSLESGLAEAFF.

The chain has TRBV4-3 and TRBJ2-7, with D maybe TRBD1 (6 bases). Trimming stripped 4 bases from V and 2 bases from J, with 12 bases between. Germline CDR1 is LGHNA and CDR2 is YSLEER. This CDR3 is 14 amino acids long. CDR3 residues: CASSLGQFPYEQYF. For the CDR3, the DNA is TGCGCCAGCAGCCTCGGACAGTTCCCCTACGAGCAGTACTTC.

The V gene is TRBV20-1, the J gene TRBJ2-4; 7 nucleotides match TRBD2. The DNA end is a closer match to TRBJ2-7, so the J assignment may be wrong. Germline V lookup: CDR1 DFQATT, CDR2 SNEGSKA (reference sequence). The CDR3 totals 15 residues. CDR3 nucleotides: TGCAGTGCTAGAGGGGCCGGGGGGAGGTCCTACGAGCAGTACTTC. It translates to CSARGAGGRSYEQYF.

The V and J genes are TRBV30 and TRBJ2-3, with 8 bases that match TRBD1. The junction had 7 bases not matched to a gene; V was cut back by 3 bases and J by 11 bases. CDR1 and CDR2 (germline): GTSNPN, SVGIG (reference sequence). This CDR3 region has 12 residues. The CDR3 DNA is TGTGCCTGGAGCGACCAGGGGGCTGGGCAGTATTTT. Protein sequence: CAWSDQGAGQYF.

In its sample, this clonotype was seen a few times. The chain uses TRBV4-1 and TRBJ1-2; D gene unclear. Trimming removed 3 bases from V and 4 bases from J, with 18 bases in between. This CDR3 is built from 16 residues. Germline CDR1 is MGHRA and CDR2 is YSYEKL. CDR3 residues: CASSHGLTGSIYGYTF. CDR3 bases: TGCGCCAGCAGCCATGGCCTGACGGGAAGTATCTATGGCTACACCTTC.